The 21 T cell receptor beta chains listed next were all sequenced from one sample in a study of cytomegalovirus exposure and HLA in healthy donors. The primer mix had 60 Vbeta and 13 Jbeta primers. The assay was immunoSEQ multiplex PCR, and TCRdb's table has in-frame clones only and misses some. The sample lists around 180,000 clones; roughly 84% were seen once. The sequenced sample was PBMCs. These receptors all stem from a girl between 2 and 10 years old in good health and CMV-seropositive.

The J gene is TRBJ2-5, the V gene TRBV9; 14 positions match TRBD2. The CDR3 length is 17 residues. With V trimmed by 4 bases and J by 2 bases, 7 bases remained unmatched. Germline CDR1 and CDR2: SGDLS and YYNGEE. The CDR3 spells CASSPGLAGAEQETQYF. The DNA of the CDR3 is TGTGCCAGCAGCCCGGGACTAGCGGGAGCCGAGCAAGAGACCCAGTACTTC.

CDR3: CAISERGRTEAFF. In DNA, the CDR3 is TGTGCCATCAGTGAACGGGGTCGGACTGAAGCTTTCTTT. The chain employs TRBV10-3 and TRBJ1-1; D unresolved. Per germline, CDR1 ENHRY and CDR2 SYGVKD. This CDR3 is built from 13 residues. Trimming stripped 3 bases from V and 5 bases from J, with 10 bases between.

In nucleotides, the CDR3 is TGTGCCAGCAGCCCCTTACGTCCCCGAGGGGAAGCTTTCTTT. It translates to CASSPLRPRGEAFF. This chain links TRBV28 with TRBJ1-1; D unclear. The V gene's germline CDR1 is MDHEN and CDR2 SYDVKM. This CDR3 has 14 amino acids. V was trimmed by 6 bases and J by 8 bases, leaving 19 bases between them. The complete variable domain, with remaining parts taken from reference TRBV28 and TRBJ1-1, reads DVKVTQSSRYLVKRTGEKVFLECVQDMDHENMFWYRQDPGLGLRLIYFSYDVKMKEKGDIPEGYSVSREKKERFSLILESASTNQTSMYLCASSPLRPRGEAFFGQGTRLTVV.

This clone was counted a single time. The chain joins TRBV14 to TRBJ1-2; no clear D. This CDR3 contains 13 residues. From germline, CDR1 is SGHDN and CDR2 FVKESK. The germline V and J ends were trimmed by 4 bases and 8 bases, with 14 bases remaining between them. The CDR3: CASSLIPGSGYTF. Written as DNA, the CDR3 is TGTGCCAGCAGCCTCATCCCAGGCTCCGGCTACACCTTC.

The chain joins TRBV10-3 to TRBJ2-3; a weak D match, TRBD1 (5 bases). This CDR3 has 12 amino acids. Trimming took off 6 bases at V and 2 bases at J, with 6 bases between the two ends. Germline V lookup: CDR1 ENHRY, CDR2 SYGVKD. CDR3 residues: CAIRDNTDTQYF. Written as DNA, the CDR3 is TGTGCCATCAGGGACAACACAGATACGCAGTATTTT.

V and J are TRBV5-1 and TRBJ1-5; D gene unclear. V lost 1 base and J lost 7, with 9 bases in between. CDR3 length: 13 amino acids. Germline values: CDR1 SGHRS, CDR2 YFSETQ. The CDR3 loop is CASSLTPGQPQHF. The DNA of the CDR3 is TGCGCCAGCAGCTTGACTCCGGGGCAGCCCCAGCATTTT.

This chain uses TRBV18 with TRBJ2-5, with 9 nucleotides matching TRBD1. The J call is uncertain, as TRBJ2-7 better fits the DNA end. Looked up from germline, CDR1 is KGHSH and CDR2 is LQKENI. The CDR3 is made up of 14 amino acids. Here the CDR3 reads CASSRGTGPIEQYF. CDR3 coding DNA: TGTGCCAGCTCCCGCGGGACAGGGCCCATCGAGCAGTACTTC.

The chain carries TRBV19 and TRBJ2-1; 7 nucleotides match TRBD2. The CDR3 is 17 residues long. The germline V gene encodes CDR1 LNHDA and CDR2 SQIVND (reference sequence). V shed 3 bases, J shed 6 bases, and the junction held 14 bases outside the gene matches. The CDR3 nucleotides are TGTGCCAGTAGTATTATGTCTAGCGGACATCCGGGCAATGAGCAGTTCTTC. This sequence encodes CASSIMSSGHPGNEQFF.

The CDR3 sequence is CASKGVSYNEQFF. The CDR3 nucleotides are TGTGCCAGCAAAGGGGTCTCCTACAATGAGCAGTTCTTC. The V and J genes are TRBV2 and TRBJ2-1; D possibly corresponds to TRBD1 (5 bases). This CDR3 contains 13 residues. V lost 7 bases and J 0 bases, leaving 7 bases between the germline ends. Germline CDR1 is SNHLY and CDR2 is FYNNEI. Full variable domain (outside the CDR3, taken from reference TRBV2 and TRBJ2-1): EPEVTQTPSHQVTQMGQEVILRCVPISNHLYFYWYRQILGQKVEFLVSFYNNEISEKSEIFDDQFSVERPDGSNFTLKIRSTKLEDSAMYFCASKGVSYNEQFFGPGTRLTVL.

CDR3 coding DNA: TGCGCCAGCAGATGGGGAGTGATTAGCTCCTACGAGCAGTACTTC. Its protein product is CASRWGVISSYEQYF. The rearrangement links TRBV5-1 to TRBJ2-5, with D possibly TRBD2 on 5 matching bases. The J call could be wrong; TRBJ2-7 is a better fit for the DNA end. The CDR3 is made up of 15 amino acids. Germline assignment: CDR1 SGHRS and CDR2 YFSETQ.

This clone occurred once. The V call is TRBV2, the J call TRBJ1-6, with a weak D call TRBD1 (6 bases). The germline V gene encodes CDR1 SNHLY and CDR2 FYNNEI. The CDR3 is made up of 18 amino acids. Trimming took off 7 bases at V and 8 bases at J, with 27 bases between the two ends. CDR3 bases: TGTGCCAGCATACAGGGATGGCCGCTCGCCAGGAAGGATTCACCCCTCCACTTT. Amino acids: CASIQGWPLARKDSPLHF.

This clone turned up a few times. The V and J genes are TRBV2 and TRBJ1-5, with D perhaps matching TRBD1 (5 bases). CDR3 length: 12 amino acids. The V and J ends lost 3 bases and 9 bases respectively, with 9 bases between them. Germline V gene sequence: CDR1 SNHLY, CDR2 FYNNEI. CDR3 sequence (DNA): TGTGCCAGCAGTGAGGAGGGACTGCCCCAGCATTTT. This sequence encodes CASSEEGLPQHF.

In its sample, this clone was seen once. The chain joins TRBV5-1 to TRBJ2-3, with D tentatively TRBD1 (5 bases). In germline, CDR1 is SGHRS, CDR2 YFSETQ. Trimming removed 5 bases at V and 0 bases at J, with 13 bases between. The CDR3 covers 15 residues. DNA of the CDR3: TGCGCCAGCAGTATCGACAGAGCAAGCACAGATACGCAGTATTTT. It yields the protein CASSIDRASTDTQYF.

In its sample, this clone was seen once. The chain joins TRBV28 to TRBJ2-7, with TRBD1 matching 12 bases. J lost 7 bases, V lost 6 bases, and 4 bases had no gene match. The CDR3 runs to 13 residues. Germline CDR1 and CDR2: MDHEN and SYDVKM. CDR3 region: CASRGQGAGEQYF. CDR3 DNA sequence: TGTGCCAGCAGGGGACAGGGGGCTGGGGAGCAGTACTTC.

The chain employs TRBV2 and TRBJ2-7; 8 nucleotides agree with TRBD1. V was pared by 4 bases and J by 2 bases, with 10 bases of the junction left unmatched. Germline values: CDR1 SNHLY, CDR2 FYNNEI. The CDR3 consists of 16 residues. In DNA, the CDR3 is TGTGCCAGCAGTGGGAGTGCCGGGACAGGAACCTACGAGCAGTACTTC. Translation gives CASSGSAGTGTYEQYF.

The V gene is TRBV29-1, the J gene TRBJ1-2; D ambiguous. CDR1 SQVTM and CDR2 ANQGSEA come from the germline V gene. Trimming shortened V by 4 bases and J by 6 bases, and 9 bases separated the two germline ends. The CDR3 runs to 11 residues. This chain's CDR3 is CSVGSGDGYTF. CDR3 bases: TGCAGCGTTGGGTCCGGGGATGGCTACACCTTC. The variable domain in full, completed from reference TRBV29-1 and TRBJ1-2, reads SAVISQKPSRDICQRGTSLTIQCQVDSQVTMMFWYRQQPGQSLTLIATANQGSEATYESGFVIDKFPISRPNLTFSTLTVSNMSPEDSSIYLCSVGSGDGYTFGSGTRLTVV.

The chain uses TRBV27 and TRBJ2-7; D is unclear. V lost 5 bases, J lost 4 bases, and 24 bases lay in between. From germline, CDR1 is MNHEY and CDR2 SMNVEV (reference sequence). The CDR3 runs 17 residues. CDR3 amino acids: CASSQTRIGSPGYEQYF. The CDR3 nucleotides read TGTGCCAGCAGTCAAACCCGTATCGGTTCCCCAGGTTACGAGCAGTACTTC.

The chain combines TRBV27 with TRBJ2-7; 9 bases fit TRBD2. Germline CDR1 and CDR2: MNHEY and SMNVEV (reference sequence). The ends lost 3 bases at V and 2 bases at J; junction bases unmatched: 5. This CDR3 is 15 amino acids long. The CDR3 spells CASSFLAGPTYEQYF. The CDR3 DNA follows: TGTGCCAGCAGTTTTCTAGCGGGGCCTACCTACGAGCAGTACTTC.

In this sample, this clone turned up a few times. This chain uses TRBV6-5 with TRBJ2-7; TRBD2 agrees at 11 bases. Germline-derived CDR1 and CDR2 are MNHEY and SVGAGI. Trimming at V came to 6 bases and at J to 10 bases, leaving 8 bases not matched to a gene. The CDR3 extends over 13 amino acids. CDR3 DNA: TGTGCCAGCAGCTTGGGACTAGCGGCGGTTCAGTACTTC. It codes for CASSLGLAAVQYF.

This chain joins TRBV7-2 and TRBJ2-1, with D possibly being TRBD2 (5 bases). This CDR3 is 17 amino acids long. Germline CDR1 reads SGHTA; CDR2 reads FQGNSA. The V end lost 1 base, the J end lost 7 bases, and 20 bases lay between the germline ends. This CDR3 is CASSLGGTVRGGNEQFF. In DNA form, the CDR3 reads TGTGCCAGCAGCTTAGGCGGCACCGTCCGGGGTGGGAATGAGCAGTTCTTC.

CDR3 DNA sequence: TGTGCCAGCAGCGAAGACGTAGGGGGCGGGTATGGCTACACCTTC. As protein: CASSEDVGGGYGYTF. This chain joins TRBV9 and TRBJ1-2, with TRBD1 matching 7 bases. The trim removed 3 bases at V and 5 bases at J, leaving 10 bases unmatched. This CDR3 region has 15 residues. Germline CDR1 reads SGDLS; CDR2 reads YYNGEE. Together with reference TRBV9 and TRBJ1-2, the CDR3 gives the full variable domain: DSGVTQTPKHLITATGQRVTLRCSPRSGDLSVYWYQQSLDQGLQFLIQYYNGEERAKGNILERFSAQQFPDLHSELNLSSLELGDSALYFCASSEDVGGGYGYTFGSGTRLTVV.